This T cell receptor beta chain was recorded in a study of response to subunit inactivated influenza vaccine. Trimming pared 3 bases from V and 4 bases from J, leaving 12 bases between. CDR1 is MDHEN and CDR2 is SYDVKM in the germline V gene. CDR3 length: 14 amino acids. TCRdb fed the RT-PCR reads into MiXCR, producing one record per CDR3 protein. The sample carries about 800,000 distinct CDR3 sequences, about 20% recorded once. This clonotype was sampled from a man in his forties or fifties who received an inactivated influenza vaccine. The sample was PBMCs from blood, taken more than 4 days after vaccination. The chain couples TRBV28 to TRBJ2-5; the D is unclear. CDR3 DNA sequence: TGTGCCAGCAGTTTGTCCCATGGGTCAGAGACCCAGTACTTC. This encodes CASSLSHGSETQYF.